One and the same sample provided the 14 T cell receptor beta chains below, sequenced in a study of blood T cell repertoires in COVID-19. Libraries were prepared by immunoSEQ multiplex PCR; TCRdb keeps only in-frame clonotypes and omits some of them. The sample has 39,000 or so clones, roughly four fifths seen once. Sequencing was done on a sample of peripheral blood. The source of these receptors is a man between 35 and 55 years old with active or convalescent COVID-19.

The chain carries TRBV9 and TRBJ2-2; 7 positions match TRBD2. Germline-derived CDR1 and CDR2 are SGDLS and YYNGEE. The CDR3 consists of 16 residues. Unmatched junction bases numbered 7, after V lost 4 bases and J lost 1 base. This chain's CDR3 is CASSTLGGWNTGELFF. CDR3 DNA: TGTGCCAGCAGCACCCTGGGAGGGTGGAACACCGGGGAGCTGTTTTTT.

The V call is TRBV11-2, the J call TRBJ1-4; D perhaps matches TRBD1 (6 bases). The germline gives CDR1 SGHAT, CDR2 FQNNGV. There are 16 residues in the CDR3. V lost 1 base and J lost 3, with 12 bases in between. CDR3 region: CASSLGQVGANEKLFF. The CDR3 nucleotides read TGTGCCAGCAGCTTAGGACAGGTTGGGGCTAATGAAAAACTGTTTTTT. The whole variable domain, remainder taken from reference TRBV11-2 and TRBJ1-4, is EAGVAQSPRYKIIEKRQSVAFWCNPISGHATLYWYQQILGQGPKLLIQFQNNGVVDDSQLPKDRFSAERLKGVDSTLKIQPAKLEDSAVYLCASSLGQVGANEKLFFGSGTQLSVL.

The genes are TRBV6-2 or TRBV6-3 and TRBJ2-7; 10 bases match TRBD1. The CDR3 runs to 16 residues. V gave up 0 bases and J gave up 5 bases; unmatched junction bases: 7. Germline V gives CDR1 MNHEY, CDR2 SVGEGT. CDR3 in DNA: TGTGCCAGCAGTTACTCCCGCGGGACAGGGGCAAACGAGCAGTACTTC. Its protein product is CASSYSRGTGANEQYF.

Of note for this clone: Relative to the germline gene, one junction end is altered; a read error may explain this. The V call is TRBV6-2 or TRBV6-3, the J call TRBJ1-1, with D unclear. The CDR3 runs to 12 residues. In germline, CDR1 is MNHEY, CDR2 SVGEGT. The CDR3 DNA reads TGTGCCAGCAGTTACTCCGGACTGGGGTGGGCCTTT. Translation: CASSYSGLGWAF.

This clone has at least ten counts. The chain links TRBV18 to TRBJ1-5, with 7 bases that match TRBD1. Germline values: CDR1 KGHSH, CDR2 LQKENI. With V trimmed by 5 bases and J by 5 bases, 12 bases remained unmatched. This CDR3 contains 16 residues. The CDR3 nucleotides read TGTGCCAGCTCAGAACAGGGGACGCGGGGCGATCAGCCCCAGCATTTT. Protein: CASSEQGTRGDQPQHF.

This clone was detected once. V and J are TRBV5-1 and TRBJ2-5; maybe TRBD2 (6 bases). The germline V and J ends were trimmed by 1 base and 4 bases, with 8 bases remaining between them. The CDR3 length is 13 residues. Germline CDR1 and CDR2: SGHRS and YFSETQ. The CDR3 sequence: CASSLTSRETQYF. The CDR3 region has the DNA TGCGCCAGCAGCTTGACTAGCCGAGAGACCCAGTACTTC.

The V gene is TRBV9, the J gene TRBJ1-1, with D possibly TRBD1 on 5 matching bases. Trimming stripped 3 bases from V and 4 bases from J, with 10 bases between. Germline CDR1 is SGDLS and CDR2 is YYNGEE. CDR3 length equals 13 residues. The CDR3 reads CASSEGPGTEAFF. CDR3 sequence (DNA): TGTGCCAGCAGCGAGGGGCCGGGCACTGAAGCTTTCTTT.

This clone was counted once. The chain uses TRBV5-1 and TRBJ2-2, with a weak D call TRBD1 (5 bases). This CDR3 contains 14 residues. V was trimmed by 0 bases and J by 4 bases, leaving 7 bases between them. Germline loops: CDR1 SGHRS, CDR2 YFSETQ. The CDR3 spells CASSLGGFTGELFF. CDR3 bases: TGCGCCAGCAGCTTGGGGGGCTTCACCGGGGAGCTGTTTTTT.

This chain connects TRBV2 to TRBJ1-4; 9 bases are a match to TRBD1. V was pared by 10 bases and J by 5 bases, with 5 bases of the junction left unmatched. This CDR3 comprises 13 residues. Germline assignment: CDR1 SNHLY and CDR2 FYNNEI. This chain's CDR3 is CATVGTGNEKLFF. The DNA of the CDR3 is TGTGCCACCGTCGGGACAGGGAATGAAAAACTGTTTTTT.

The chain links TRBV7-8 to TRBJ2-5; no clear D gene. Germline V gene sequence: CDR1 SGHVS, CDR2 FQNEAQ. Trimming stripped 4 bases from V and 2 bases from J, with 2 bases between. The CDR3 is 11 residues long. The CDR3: CASSSQETQYF. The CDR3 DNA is TGTGCCAGCAGCTCTCAAGAGACCCAGTACTTC.

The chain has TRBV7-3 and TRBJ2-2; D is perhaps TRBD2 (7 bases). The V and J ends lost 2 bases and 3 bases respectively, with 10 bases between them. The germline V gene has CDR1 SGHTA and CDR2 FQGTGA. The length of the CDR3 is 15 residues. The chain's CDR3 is CASSLEGGHTGELFF. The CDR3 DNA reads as TGTGCCAGCAGCTTAGAGGGGGGGCACACCGGGGAGCTGTTTTTT.

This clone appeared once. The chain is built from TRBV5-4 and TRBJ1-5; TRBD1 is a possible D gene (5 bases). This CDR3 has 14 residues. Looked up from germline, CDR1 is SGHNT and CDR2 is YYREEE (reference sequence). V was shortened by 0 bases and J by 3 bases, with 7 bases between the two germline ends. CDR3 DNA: TGTGCCAGCAGCTTGGAGGGGCCCAATCAGCCCCAGCATTTT. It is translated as CASSLEGPNQPQHF.

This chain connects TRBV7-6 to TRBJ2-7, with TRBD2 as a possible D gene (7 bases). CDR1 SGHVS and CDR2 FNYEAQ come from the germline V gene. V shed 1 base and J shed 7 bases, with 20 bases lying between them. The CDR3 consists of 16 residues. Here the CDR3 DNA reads TGTGCCAGCAGCTTAGGATCTGCGGGAGAGGGGGGTGAGCAGTACTTC. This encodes CASSLGSAGEGGEQYF.

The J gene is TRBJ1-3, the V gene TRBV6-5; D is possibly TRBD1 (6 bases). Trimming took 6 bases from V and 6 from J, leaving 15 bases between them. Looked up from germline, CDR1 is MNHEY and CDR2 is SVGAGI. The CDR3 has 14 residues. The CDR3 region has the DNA TGTGCCAGCAGCCACAGGGAAACGGAAAACACCATATATTTT. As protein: CASSHRETENTIYF.